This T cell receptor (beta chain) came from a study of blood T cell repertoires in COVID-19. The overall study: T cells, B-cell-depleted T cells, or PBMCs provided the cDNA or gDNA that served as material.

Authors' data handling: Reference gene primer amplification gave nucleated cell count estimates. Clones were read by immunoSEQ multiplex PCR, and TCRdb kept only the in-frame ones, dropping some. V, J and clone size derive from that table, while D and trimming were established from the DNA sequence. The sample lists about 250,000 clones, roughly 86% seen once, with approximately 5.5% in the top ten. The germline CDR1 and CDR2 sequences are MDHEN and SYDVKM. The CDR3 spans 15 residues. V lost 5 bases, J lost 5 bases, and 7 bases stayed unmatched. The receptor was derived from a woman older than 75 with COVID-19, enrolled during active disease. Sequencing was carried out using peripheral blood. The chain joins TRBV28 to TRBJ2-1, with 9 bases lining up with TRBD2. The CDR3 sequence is CASSRGGAGDNEQFF. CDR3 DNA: TGTGCCAGCAGTCGCGGGGGGGCCGGGGACAATGAGCAGTTCTTC.